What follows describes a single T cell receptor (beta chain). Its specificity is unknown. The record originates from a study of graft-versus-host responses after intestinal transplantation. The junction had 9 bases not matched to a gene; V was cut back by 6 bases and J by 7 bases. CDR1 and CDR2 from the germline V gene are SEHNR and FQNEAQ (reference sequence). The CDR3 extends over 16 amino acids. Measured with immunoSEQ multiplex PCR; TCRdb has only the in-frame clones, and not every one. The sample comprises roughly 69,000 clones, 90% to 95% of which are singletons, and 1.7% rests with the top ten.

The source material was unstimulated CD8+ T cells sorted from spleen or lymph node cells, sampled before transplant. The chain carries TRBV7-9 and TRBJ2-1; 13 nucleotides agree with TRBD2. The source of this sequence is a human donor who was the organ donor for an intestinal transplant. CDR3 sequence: CASRLGTSGALNEQFF. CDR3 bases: TGTGCCAGCAGACTCGGGACTAGCGGGGCCTTAAATGAGCAGTTCTTC. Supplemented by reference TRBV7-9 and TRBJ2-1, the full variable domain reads DTGVSQNPRHKITKRGQNVTFRCDPISEHNRLYWYRQTLGQGPEFLTYFQNEAQLEKSRLLSDRFSAERPKGSFSTLEIQRTEQGDSAMYLCASRLGTSGALNEQFFGPGTRLTVL.